What follows is one T cell receptor beta chain and its context. The antigen remains unidentified. The V end was cut by 6 bases, the J end by 5 bases, with 14 bases between. This CDR3 has 13 residues. These data are taken from a study of T cell responses to AZD1222 COVID-19 vaccine. Broader study findings: Baseline seropositivity occurred in only a handful of AZD1222 recipients. Donors were chiefly white British, with a greater number of females, and clonal diversity was perhaps underestimated. Reports say nearly half of spike-specific TCRs go after unmutated variant regions.

Pooled together were second doses at about 4 or about 12 weeks. Generated by immunoSEQ multiplex PCR, the TCRdb table keeps only in-frame clones and is missing some. The data hold about 34,000 clones, with about 80% observed a single time. The TCR comes from an adult who received the AZD1222 COVID-19 vaccine. This material consisted of peripheral blood, taken 28 days after the second AZD1222 dose. The chain links TRBV12-3 or TRBV12-4 to TRBJ2-7, with no clear D. CDR3 bases: TGTGCCAGCAGCGAATTTGCAGGTGACGAGCAGTACTTC. It codes for CASSEFAGDEQYF.